These 13 T cell receptor beta chains were all obtained from the same sample, sequenced in a study of OX40 agonist ivuxolimab in advanced cancers. Library preparation was by the immunoSEQ multiplex PCR assay. The immuneACCESS repertoire file appears here via TCRdb, limited to in-frame rearrangements. These files lack a portion of the clones; in checked studies, under half of the deficit traces to unresolved V genes, and the cause of the others is not known. A total of 30,000 to 45,000 clones appear in this sample, 88% of them only once. Of the sample, less than 5% is held by the ten largest clones. The material sequenced was CD4+ or CD8+ T cells sorted from blood, taken in a trial of the OX40 agonist ivuxolimab. These receptors all stem from an adult with an advanced solid tumor such as melanoma, head and neck, liver or kidney cancer.

The chain recombines TRBV2 with TRBJ2-1, with 8 bases lining up with TRBD1. This CDR3 comprises 19 residues. CDR1 is SNHLY and CDR2 is FYNNEI in the germline V gene. The J segment lost 0 bases and the V segment lost 6 bases, leaving 16 bases of the junction unmatched. For the CDR3, the DNA is TGTGCCAGCAGCGCCGACCTGATCCAGGGGGCAAGCTCCTACAATGAGCAGTTCTTC. Translating it yields CASSADLIQGASSYNEQFF. The variable domain in full, with the rest retrieved from reference TRBV2 and TRBJ2-1, is EPEVTQTPSHQVTQMGQEVILRCVPISNHLYFYWYRQILGQKVEFLVSFYNNEISEKSEIFDDQFSVERPDGSNFTLKIRSTKLEDSAMYFCASSADLIQGASSYNEQFFGPGTRLTVL.

This clone qualifies as medium-sized. The chain is built from TRBV30 and TRBJ1-1; D uncertain. Germline values: CDR1 GTSNPN, CDR2 SVGIG (reference sequence). Deletions cut 0 bases from V and 8 bases from J, with 7 bases between. CDR3 length: 11 amino acids. CDR3 nucleotides: TGTGCCTGGAGTGTACACAGAGAAGCTTTCTTT. Translation: CAWSVHREAFF.

This clone was detected a few times. J is TRBJ1-6 and V is TRBV30; 8 nucleotides agree with TRBD1. The germline CDR1 and CDR2 sequences are GTSNPN and SVGIG (reference sequence). This CDR3 region has 13 residues. The J segment lost 10 bases and the V segment lost 1 base, leaving 3 bases of the junction unmatched. The CDR3 here is CAWSAQGASPLHF. Here the CDR3 DNA reads TGTGCCTGGAGTGCCCAGGGGGCGTCACCCCTCCACTTT. Looking up the rest from reference TRBV30 and TRBJ1-6 gives the full variable domain: SQTIHQWPATLVQPVGSPLSLECTVEGTSNPNLYWYRQAAGRGLQLLFYSVGIGQISSEVPQNLSASRPQDRQFILSSKKLLLSDSGFYLCAWSAQGASPLHFGNGTRLTVT.

The CDR3 DNA follows: TGTGCCAGCAGGCGACCCGGACTTTTTGAGCAGTACTTC. Translated, it gives CASRRPGLFEQYF. This chain joins TRBV28 and TRBJ2-7; D might be TRBD2 (5 bases). Trimming shortened V by 6 bases and J by 7 bases, and 16 bases separated the two germline ends. Germline V gene sequence: CDR1 MDHEN, CDR2 SYDVKM. The CDR3 sequence is 13 residues long. The whole variable domain, filled in from reference TRBV28 and TRBJ2-7, reads DVKVTQSSRYLVKRTGEKVFLECVQDMDHENMFWYRQDPGLGLRLIYFSYDVKMKEKGDIPEGYSVSREKKERFSLILESASTNQTSMYLCASRRPGLFEQYFGPGTRLTVT.

The chain couples TRBV29-1 to TRBJ2-3, with 9 nucleotides matching TRBD1. The CDR3 is 14 residues long. CDR1 is SQVTM and CDR2 is ANQGSEA in the germline V gene. The J segment lost 2 bases and the V segment lost 1 base, leaving 1 base of the junction unmatched. The DNA for the CDR3 is TGCAGCGTTGAAGGGGACAGGGTCACAGATACGCAGTATTTT. Translating gives CSVEGDRVTDTQYF.

By share, this clone counts as medium-sized. The V gene is TRBV29-1, the J gene TRBJ1-2; 7 nucleotides agree with TRBD1. CDR1 is SQVTM and CDR2 is ANQGSEA in the germline V gene. The V segment lost 0 bases and the J segment 8 bases; nucleotides outside the gene matches: 6. CDR3 length equals 13 residues. CDR3 loop: CSVEDQRGQGYTF. In DNA form, the CDR3 reads TGCAGCGTTGAAGATCAAAGGGGGCAAGGCTACACCTTC.

This clone was seen once. The chain joins TRBV20-1 to TRBJ1-2; D not resolved. Germline CDR1 is DFQATT and CDR2 is SNEGSKA (reference sequence). V lost 3 bases, J lost 7 bases, and 9 bases lay in between. The CDR3 runs 11 residues. CDR3 residues: CSARAEFGYTF. The CDR3 DNA reads TGCAGTGCTAGGGCTGAGTTTGGCTACACCTTC.

V is TRBV7-2 and J is TRBJ2-3; no reliable D call. Trimming pared 0 bases from V and 2 bases from J, leaving 6 bases between. The CDR3 runs to 14 residues. The germline V gene has CDR1 SGHTA and CDR2 FQGNSA. The chain's CDR3 is CASSLALPTDTQYF. Written as DNA, the CDR3 is TGTGCCAGCAGCTTAGCCCTACCCACAGATACGCAGTATTTT.

The chain employs TRBV7-8 and TRBJ2-2; a possible D gene is TRBD2 (6 bases). The CDR3 is made up of 16 amino acids. The V and J ends lost 1 base and 8 bases respectively, with 17 bases between them. Germline V CDR1 and CDR2: SGHVS, FQNEAQ. The CDR3 loop is CASSLVRDSMGGELFF. DNA for the CDR3: TGTGCCAGCAGCTTAGTCCGGGACTCCATGGGAGGGGAGCTGTTTTTT.

The gene calls are TRBV6-5 and TRBJ1-5, with TRBD1 as a possible D gene (5 bases). The CDR3 covers 15 residues. With 5 bases removed from V and 0 bases from J, the gap between germline ends came to 11 bases. Per germline, CDR1 MNHEY and CDR2 SVGAGI. The CDR3 DNA follows: TGTGCCAGCAGTCGACAGAAAGGTAGCAATCAGCCCCAGCATTTT. Protein: CASSRQKGSNQPQHF.

The genes are TRBV11-3 and TRBJ2-7, with 8 bases aligning to TRBD1. The V segment lost 2 bases and the J segment 5 bases; nucleotides outside the gene matches: 8. This CDR3 contains 15 residues. Per germline, CDR1 SGHNT and CDR2 YENEEA. CDR3 sequence (DNA): TGTGCCAGCAGCTTAAACGGACAGGGTCCTGACGAGCAGTACTTC. It yields the protein CASSLNGQGPDEQYF.

V usage is TRBV7-2 and J usage is TRBJ2-5; 11 nucleotides align to TRBD1. Germline lookup yields CDR1 SGHTA and CDR2 FQGNSA. The CDR3 is made up of 16 amino acids. V dropped 5 bases and J dropped 2; count of bases not matched to a gene: 7. The CDR3 DNA is TGTGCCAGCAGCGCGGGACAGGGGGGTGGTCAAGAGACCCAGTACTTC. Its translation is CASSAGQGGGQETQYF.

This chain links TRBV28 with TRBJ2-5; D tentatively fits TRBD1 or TRBD2 (5 bases each). The V gene's germline CDR1 is MDHEN and CDR2 SYDVKM. The CDR3 loop spans 15 amino acids. The V end was cut by 4 bases, the J end by 9 bases, with 21 bases between. CDR3 DNA: TGTGCCAGCAGTTCATTCCCCCGGGACCCCGGGTCCCAGTACTTC. Residues: CASSSFPRDPGSQYF. The whole variable domain, remainder taken from reference TRBV28 and TRBJ2-5, is DVKVTQSSRYLVKRTGEKVFLECVQDMDHENMFWYRQDPGLGLRLIYFSYDVKMKEKGDIPEGYSVSREKKERFSLILESASTNQTSMYLCASSSFPRDPGSQYFGPGTRLLVL.